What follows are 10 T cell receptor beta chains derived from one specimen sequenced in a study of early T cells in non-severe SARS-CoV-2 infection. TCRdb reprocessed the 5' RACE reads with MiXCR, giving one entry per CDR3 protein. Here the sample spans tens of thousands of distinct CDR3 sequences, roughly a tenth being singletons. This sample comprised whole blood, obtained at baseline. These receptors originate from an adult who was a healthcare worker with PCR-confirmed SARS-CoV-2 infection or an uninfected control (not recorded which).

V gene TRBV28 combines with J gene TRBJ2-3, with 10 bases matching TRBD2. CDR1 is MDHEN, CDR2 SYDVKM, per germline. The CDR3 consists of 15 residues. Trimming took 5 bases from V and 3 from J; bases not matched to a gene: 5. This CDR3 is CASSPLAGVTDTQYF. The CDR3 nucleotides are TGTGCCAGCAGTCCTCTAGCGGGAGTTACAGATACGCAGTATTTT.

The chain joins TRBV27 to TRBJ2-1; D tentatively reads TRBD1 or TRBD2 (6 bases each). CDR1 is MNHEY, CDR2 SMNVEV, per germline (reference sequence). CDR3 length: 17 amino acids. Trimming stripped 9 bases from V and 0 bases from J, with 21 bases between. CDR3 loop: CASRGVIGSSSYNEQFF. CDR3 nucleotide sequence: TGTGCCAGTAGGGGGGTGATAGGGTCCAGCTCCTACAATGAGCAGTTCTTC.

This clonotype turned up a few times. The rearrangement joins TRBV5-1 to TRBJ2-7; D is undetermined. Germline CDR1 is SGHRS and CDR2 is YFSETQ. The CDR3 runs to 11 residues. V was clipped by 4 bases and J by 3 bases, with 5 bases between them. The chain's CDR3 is CASSQYYEQYF. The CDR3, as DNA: TGCGCCAGCAGCCAATACTACGAGCAGTACTTC.

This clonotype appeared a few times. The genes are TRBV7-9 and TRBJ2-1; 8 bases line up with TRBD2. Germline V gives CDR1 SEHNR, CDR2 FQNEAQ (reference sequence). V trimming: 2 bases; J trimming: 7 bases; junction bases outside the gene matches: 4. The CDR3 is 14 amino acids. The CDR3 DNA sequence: TGTGCCAGCAGCTTATCCGGGAGGGGTAATGAGCAGTTCTTC. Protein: CASSLSGRGNEQFF.

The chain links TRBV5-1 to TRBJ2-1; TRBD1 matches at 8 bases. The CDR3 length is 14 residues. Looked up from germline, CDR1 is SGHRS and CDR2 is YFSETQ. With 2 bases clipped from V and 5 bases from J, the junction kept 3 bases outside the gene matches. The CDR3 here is CASSLQGVDNEQFF. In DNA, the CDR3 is TGCGCCAGCAGCTTACAGGGGGTCGACAATGAGCAGTTCTTC.

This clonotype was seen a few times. The CDR3 DNA sequence: TGTGCCAGCTCACCAACTTCGCCAGGGATGGGCTATGGCTACACCTTC. Its protein product is CASSPTSPGMGYGYTF. This chain connects TRBV18 to TRBJ1-2, with D possibly TRBD1 on 5 matching bases. Trimming removed 2 bases from V and 4 bases from J, with 17 bases in between. The germline CDR1 and CDR2 sequences are KGHSH and LQKENI. The CDR3 consists of 16 residues.

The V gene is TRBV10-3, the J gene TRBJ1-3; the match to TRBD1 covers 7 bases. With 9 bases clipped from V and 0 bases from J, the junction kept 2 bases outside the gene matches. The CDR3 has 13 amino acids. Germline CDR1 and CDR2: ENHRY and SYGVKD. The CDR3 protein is CAMGTASGNTIYF. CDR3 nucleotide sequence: TGTGCCATGGGGACAGCCTCTGGAAACACCATATATTTT.

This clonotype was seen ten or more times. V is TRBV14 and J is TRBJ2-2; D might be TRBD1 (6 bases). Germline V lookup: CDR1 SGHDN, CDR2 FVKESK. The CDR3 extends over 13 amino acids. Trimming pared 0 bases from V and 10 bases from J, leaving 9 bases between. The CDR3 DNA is TGTGCCAGCAGCCAAGATGGGGGCGCGGAGCTGTTTTTT. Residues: CASSQDGGAELFF.

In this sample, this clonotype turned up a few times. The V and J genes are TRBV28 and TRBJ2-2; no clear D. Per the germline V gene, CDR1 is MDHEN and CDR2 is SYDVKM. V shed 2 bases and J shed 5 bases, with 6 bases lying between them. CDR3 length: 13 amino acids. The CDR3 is CASSLIRTGELFF. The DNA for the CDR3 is TGTGCCAGCAGTTTAATCCGAACCGGGGAGCTGTTTTTT. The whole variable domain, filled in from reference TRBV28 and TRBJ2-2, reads DVKVTQSSRYLVKRTGEKVFLECVQDMDHENMFWYRQDPGLGLRLIYFSYDVKMKEKGDIPEGYSVSREKKERFSLILESASTNQTSMYLCASSLIRTGELFFGEGSRLTVL.

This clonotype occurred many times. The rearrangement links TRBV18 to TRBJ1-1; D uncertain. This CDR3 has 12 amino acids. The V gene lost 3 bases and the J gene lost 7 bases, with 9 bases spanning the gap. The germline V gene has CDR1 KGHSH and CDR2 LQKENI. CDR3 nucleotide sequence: TGTGCCAGCTCACCCGTCCGTGGTGAAGCTTTCTTT. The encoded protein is CASSPVRGEAFF.